Listed below are T cell receptor beta chains from one sample, sequenced in a study of cytomegalovirus exposure and HLA in healthy donors. Using immunoSEQ multiplex PCR, the repertoire was profiled, and TCRdb retains in-frame clones only, with some absent. The repertoire has fewer than 150,000 clones, roughly four fifths of them found once; the top ten carry around 3.9%. The sequencing sample was made of PBMCs. Every receptor here comes from a middle-aged man in good health and CMV-seropositive. CDR3s include the opening cysteine and the closing phenylalanine or tryptophan. The D gene is left open where the match is weak. Not every row has a clone size; where given, it reads once, few, many or a size class.

.,12,.,TRBV30,TRBJ2-7,TGTGCCTGGAATGGAGGATCCTACGAGCAGTACTTC,CAWNGGSYEQYF
.,13,.,TRBV25-1,TRBJ2-7,TGTGCCAGCAACCGCGCCTCAAGCGGCGAGCAGTACTTC,CASNRASSGEQYF
.,14,.,TRBV6-4,TRBJ2-4,TGTGCCAGCAGTGGTCAGCTACTAGAAAACATTCAGTACTTC,CASSGQLLENIQYF
TRBD2,16,.,TRBV7-3,TRBJ2-7,TGTGCCAGCAGCTTATATGGGGCGGGAGGGTCCTACGAGCAGTACTTC,CASSLYGAGGSYEQYF
TRBD1,16,.,TRBV18,TRBJ2-5,TGTGCCAGCTCACCAACCACTGGGACAGGTCGGGAGACCCAGTACTTC,CASSPTTGTGRETQYF
.,14,.,TRBV5-1,TRBJ1-2,TGCGCCAGCACCCCAGGGAACAGGGTCTATGGCTACACCTTC,CASTPGNRVYGYTF
TRBD2,16,.,TRBV6-1,TRBJ2-7,TGTGCCAGCAGTGCTAGCGGGAGGGCCGGGTCCTACGAGCAGTACTTC,CASSASGRAGSYEQYF
.,13,.,TRBV10-3,TRBJ1-5,TGTGCCATCAGTGACAGGGCCGATCAGCCCCAGCATTTT,CAISDRADQPQHF
.,13,.,TRBV15,TRBJ1-5,TGTGCGTCTGGGCCGGAATTGAATCAGCCCCAGCATTTT,CASGPELNQPQHF
.,12,.,TRBV6-5,TRBJ2-3,TGTGCCAGCAGTTCTAGCCCAGATACGCAGTATTTT,CASSSSPDTQYF
TRBD1,18,.,TRBV7-8,TRBJ1-1,TGTGCCAGCAGCTTAGTTCCACCACAAGGACAGGGATACACTGAAGCTTTCTTT,CASSLVPPQGQGYTEAFF
.,15,.,TRBV19,TRBJ1-3,TGTGCCAGTAGTCCCCGGGACACCTCTGGAAACACCATATATTTT,CASSPRDTSGNTIYF
.,13,.,TRBV2,TRBJ1-1,TGTGCCAGCAGTGTGGGCCCGAACACTGAAGCTTTCTTT,CASSVGPNTEAFF
.,19,few,TRBV14,TRBJ1-1,TGTGCCAGCAGCCAAGAGGAGCTTATCCAGGGAATTTGGAACACTGAAGCTTTCTTT,CASSQEELIQGIWNTEAFF
.,13,.,TRBV30,TRBJ1-1,TGTGCCTGGAGAGGACAGTTGAACACTGAAGCTTTCTTT,CAWRGQLNTEAFF
.,13,.,TRBV29-1,TRBJ1-5,TGCAGCGTTGCTGTAGGAGGAGGTCAGCCCCAGCATTTT,CSVAVGGGQPQHF
TRBD1,15,.,TRBV7-3,TRBJ2-5,TGTGCCAGCAGCTGGTCGGGACAGGGGATGGAGACCCAGTACTTC,CASSWSGQGMETQYF
.,14,.,TRBV27,TRBJ1-2,TGTGCCAGCAGTCAGACCCCCGGAGGATATGGCTACACCTTC,CASSQTPGGYGYTF
.,13,.,TRBV18,TRBJ2-5,TGTGCCAGCTCACCATTGGGGCGAGAGACCCAGTACTTC,CASSPLGRETQYF
.,15,few,TRBV5-6,TRBJ1-2,TGTGCCAGCAGCCTCCCGCAGGGCCCGGACTATGGCTACACCTTC,CASSLPQGPDYGYTF
.,14,.,TRBV7-9,TRBJ1-2,TGTGCCAGCAGCTACGACAGGTCCGGCTATGGCTACACCTTC,CASSYDRSGYGYTF
.,13,.,TRBV9,TRBJ1-1,TGTGCCAGCAGCGCCGGGTTAAACACTGAAGCTTTCTTT,CASSAGLNTEAFF
TRBD1,14,.,TRBV19,TRBJ1-1,TGTGCCAGTAGTCCAGGGGGAGTGAACACTGAAGCTTTCTTT,CASSPGGVNTEAFF
.,15,.,TRBV9,TRBJ1-6,TGTGCCAGCAGCGTCGAAACAGGGACGAATTCACCCCTCCACTTT,CASSVETGTNSPLHF
.,13,.,TRBV30,TRBJ1-2,TGTGCCTGGAACAACCGGGGGGCCTATGGCTACACCTTC,CAWNNRGAYGYTF
TRBD1,15,.,TRBV28,TRBJ1-1,TGTGCCACATTGTCGCCAGGGGGCTTTGGGACTGAAGCTTTCTTT,CATLSPGGFGTEAFF
.,13,once,TRBV10-1,TRBJ2-7,TGCGCCAGCAGTGACGGAGGAATTTACGAGCAGTACTTC,CASSDGGIYEQYF
.,14,.,TRBV25-1,TRBJ1-2,TGTGCCAGCAGTGCAATGACAGCCTACTATGGCTACACCTTC,CASSAMTAYYGYTF
TRBD1,14,.,TRBV7-2,TRBJ2-7,TGTGCCAGCAGCACAGGGACAGGGGGGTACGAGCAGTACTTC,CASSTGTGGYEQYF
.,14,.,TRBV4-3,TRBJ2-1,TGCGCCAGCAGCCGGTCACTAGGCTACAATGAGCAGTTCTTC,CASSRSLGYNEQFF
.,14,.,TRBV5-1,TRBJ1-2,TGCGCCAGCAGCTTGGCCCTGACAGGCTATGGCTACACCTTC,CASSLALTGYGYTF
TRBD1,16,.,TRBV19,TRBJ1-4,TGTGCCAGTAGTCCCGGACAGGGGGCATTTAATGAAAAACTGTTTTTT,CASSPGQGAFNEKLFF
TRBD2,16,few,TRBV9,TRBJ2-3,TGTGCCAGCAGCGCCACTAGCGGGGGAGACACAGATACGCAGTATTTT,CASSATSGGDTDTQYF
.,15,.,TRBV30,TRBJ1-6,TGTGCCTGGAGCGTGTCGGTACAGGGTAATTCACCCCTCCACTTT,CAWSVSVQGNSPLHF
TRBD2,18,.,TRBV7-3,TRBJ2-1,TGTGCCAGCAGCTTAACGTCACTAGCGAGATACTCCTACAATGAGCAGTTCTTC,CASSLTSLARYSYNEQFF
.,14,.,TRBV12-5,TRBJ1-4,TGTGCTAGTGGTTTGCGGGGGGGGAATGAAAAACTGTTTTTT,CASGLRGGNEKLFF
.,12,few,TRBV30,TRBJ2-2,TGTGCCCTCACAGTAAACACCGGGGAGCTGTTTTTT,CALTVNTGELFF
TRBD1,17,few,TRBV7-9,TRBJ1-1,TGTGCCAGCAGCTCTCCCGGGACAGGGTTAGTTAATGGTGAAGCTTTCTTT,CASSSPGTGLVNGEAFF
TRBD1,14,.,TRBV5-1,TRBJ1-2,TGCGCCAGCAACCCGGGTCAGGGGGCGCCTGGCTACACCTTC,CASNPGQGAPGYTF
.,14,once,TRBV19,TRBJ1-5,TGTGCCAGTACTTACACCCTTAGCAATCAGCCCCAGCATTTT,CASTYTLSNQPQHF
TRBD1,16,.,TRBV15,TRBJ1-1,TGTGCCACCAGCAGACCCGGACAGGGAAGGGGCACTGAAGCTTTCTTT,CATSRPGQGRGTEAFF
TRBD1,15,once,TRBV5-6,TRBJ1-5,TGTGCCAGCAGCCGGGACAGCTATAGCAATCAGCCCCAGCATTTT,CASSRDSYSNQPQHF
TRBD1,15,.,TRBV6-5,TRBJ2-7,TGTGCCAGCAGCCTGGACAGGGGGCCTCCTCGCGAGCAGTACTTC,CASSLDRGPPREQYF
TRBD1,12,.,TRBV28,TRBJ2-7,TGTGCCAGCAGCGCGACAGGGTACGAGCAGTACTTC,CASSATGYEQYF
TRBD1,14,.,TRBV11-1,TRBJ1-1,TGTGCCAGCCGGCGGGACAGGGTGAACACTGAAGCTTTCTTT,CASRRDRVNTEAFF
TRBD2,17,few,TRBV7-2,TRBJ2-1,TGTGCCAGCGCCGGGACTAGCGGGTTTAGACCCTACAATGAGCAGTTCTTC,CASAGTSGFRPYNEQFF
TRBD1,13,.,TRBV27,TRBJ2-7,TGTGCCAGCGGGAGGGACAGGGACTACGAGCAGTACTTC,CASGRDRDYEQYF
TRBD1,13,.,TRBV19,TRBJ1-1,TGTGCCAGTATGTGGACAGGGGGCACTGAAGCTTTCTTT,CASMWTGGTEAFF
.,13,few,TRBV7-2,TRBJ2-1,TGTGCCAGCAGCTTTGTCGAACAGGGAGAGCAGTTCTTC,CASSFVEQGEQFF
.,15,.,TRBV10-3,TRBJ2-7,TGTGCCATCAGTCTCTCGCCCGGGACGGGAGACGAGCAGTACTTC,CAISLSPGTGDEQYF
TRBD1,16,.,TRBV5-1,TRBJ2-3,TGCGCCAGCAGCACGGGACAGCCTCCTTCCACAGATACGCAGTATTTT,CASSTGQPPSTDTQYF
.,11,.,TRBV25-1,TRBJ2-7,TGTGCCAGCAGACTGGGCCACGAGCAGTACTTC,CASRLGHEQYF
TRBD1,15,.,TRBV4-1,TRBJ1-2,TGCGCCAGCAGCCAAGAGTGGACAGGCAACTATGGCTACACCTTC,CASSQEWTGNYGYTF
.,15,.,TRBV6-1,TRBJ2-7,TGTGCCAACAGTTCCGGAGGGTGGGGGATCTACGAGCAGTACTTC,CANSSGGWGIYEQYF
.,13,few,TRBV5-1,TRBJ1-2,TGCGCCAGCAGCCCAGAGCCTAGCTATGGCTACACCTTC,CASSPEPSYGYTF